This T cell receptor (beta chain) was recorded in a study of Tregs in tolerant kidney transplant recipients. Study-level information: CD4+CD25+CD127- cells came from approximately 3-day belatacept mixed lymphocyte reactions, some with approximately 5-day graft donor restimulation. Sorting used antibodies to exclude donor cells.

Produced via immunoSEQ multiplex PCR; TCRdb's table is partial and in-frame only. The sample yields about 31,000 clones, over 75% seen once. Regarding this clone: The target antigen is unknown.

Germline V gene sequence: CDR1 SQVTM, CDR2 ANQGSEA. CDR3 length equals 14 residues. V gave up 3 bases and J gave up 6 bases, with 16 bases separating them. The chain combines TRBV29-1 with TRBJ2-3, with D possibly matching TRBD1 (6 bases). Sequencing was done on a sample of Tregs from blood cultured with allogeneic cells. The source is a human donor in good health. The DNA for the CDR3 is TGCAGCGTTGATTGGGCACAGGGTGGGGATACGCAGTATTTT. Translation gives CSVDWAQGGDTQYF.